Listed here are 11 T cell receptor beta chains from one sample, sequenced in a study of T-cell memory formation after mild COVID-19. TCRdb processed the 5' RACE reads anew with MiXCR; each CDR3 protein has one entry. The sample carries 250,000 to 350,000 distinct CDR3 sequences, 15% to 20% recorded once. Sequenced sample: PBMCs or a T cell subset sorted from them (not recorded which). These TCRs come from a man younger than 30 who had mild COVID-19 (a few samples of this study predate the infection). Cell type and time point are not known.

The V call is TRBV29-1, the J call TRBJ2-3, with 8 bases aligning to TRBD2. Germline V gene lookup returns CDR1 SQVTM and CDR2 ANQGSEA. J lost 6 bases, V lost 2 bases, and 7 bases had no gene match. The CDR3 is 14 residues long. The CDR3 DNA reads as TGCAGCGTTGAAAGCGGGGGCCCCTCCGATACGCAGTATTTT. The encoded protein is CSVESGGPSDTQYF.

This clonotype was seen ten or more times. The chain combines TRBV24-1 with TRBJ2-1, with 7 bases that match TRBD1. V was clipped by 4 bases and J by 12 bases; unmatched bases: 5. Germline V gene sequence: CDR1 KGHDR, CDR2 SFDVKD. The CDR3 has 12 residues. In DNA, the CDR3 is TGTGCCACCAGTGAGTGGGACAGTCGGCAGTTCTTC. It translates to CATSEWDSRQFF.

The chain has TRBV15 and TRBJ2-3; 10 bases match TRBD2. The CDR3 consists of 16 residues. The germline V gene encodes CDR1 LNHNV and CDR2 YYDKDF (reference sequence). Trimming at V came to 5 bases and at J to 4 bases, leaving 9 bases not matched to a gene. The CDR3 DNA reads TGTGCCACCAGCGCTCGAGCGGGGGGGAGCTCAGATACGCAGTATTTT. Translated: CATSARAGGSSDTQYF.

A few counts support this clonotype. V gene TRBV5-6 combines with J gene TRBJ2-3; no reliable D call. CDR3 length: 14 residues. Germline CDR1 reads SGHDT; CDR2 reads YYEEEE. V dropped 0 bases and J dropped 5 bases, with 10 bases sitting between them. The CDR3 protein is CASSLGTVLDTQYF. The DNA for the CDR3 is TGTGCCAGCAGCTTGGGGACCGTATTAGATACGCAGTATTTT. The full variable domain, its missing parts supplied by reference TRBV5-6 and TRBJ2-3, is DAGVTQSPTHLIKTRGQQVTLRCSPKSGHDTVSWYQQALGQGPQFIFQYYEEEERQRGNFPDRFSGHQFPNYSSELNVNALLLGDSALYLCASSLGTVLDTQYFGPGTRLTVL.

This chain uses TRBV6-1 with TRBJ2-7; D might be TRBD1 (5 bases). Trimming removed 3 bases from V and 2 bases from J, with 14 bases in between. CDR3 size: 15 residues. The germline V gene encodes CDR1 MNHNS and CDR2 SASEGT. The CDR3 sequence: CASSDGTGNPYEQYV. DNA of the CDR3: TGTGCCAGCAGTGATGGAACAGGCAATCCCTACGAGCAGTACGTC.

This clonotype was recorded a few times. This chain connects TRBV6-5 to TRBJ1-1; possibly TRBD1 for D (6 bases). V was pared by 2 bases and J by 6 bases, with 16 bases between. Looked up from germline, CDR1 is MNHEY and CDR2 is SVGAGI. This CDR3 contains 15 residues. CDR3 bases: TGTGCCAGCAGTTACCCGGGACAAAGAATCGCTGAAGCTTTCTTT. Its protein product is CASSYPGQRIAEAFF.

The chain couples TRBV7-9 to TRBJ2-1, with D tentatively TRBD2 (5 bases). CDR3 length: 15 residues. V shed 8 bases and J shed 0 bases, with 14 bases lying between them. Germline values: CDR1 SEHNR, CDR2 FQNEAQ (reference sequence). CDR3 coding DNA: TGTGCCAGCGAACTAAGCGGTGGCTCCTACAATGAGCAGTTCTTC. Its translation is CASELSGGSYNEQFF. Together with reference TRBV7-9 and TRBJ2-1, the CDR3 gives the full variable domain: DTGVSQNPRHKITKRGQNVTFRCDPISEHNRLYWYRQTLGQGPEFLTYFQNEAQLEKSRLLSDRFSAERPKGSFSTLEIQRTEQGDSAMYLCASELSGGSYNEQFFGPGTRLTVL.

This clonotype was detected only a few times. J is TRBJ2-1 and V is TRBV20-1; 7 positions match TRBD2. J was trimmed by 6 bases and V by 3 bases; bases with no gene match: 2. The germline V gene has CDR1 DFQATT and CDR2 SNEGSKA (reference sequence). The CDR3 runs 12 residues. CDR3 sequence: CSASPGGNEQFF. The CDR3 DNA sequence: TGCAGTGCTAGTCCGGGGGGCAATGAGCAGTTCTTC.

There are many counts of this clonotype. The chain joins TRBV3-1 to TRBJ2-7; D might be TRBD2 (6 bases). Germline assignment: CDR1 LGHDT and CDR2 YNNKEL (reference sequence). The CDR3 is made up of 14 amino acids. V was cut by 5 bases and J by 5 bases, with 16 bases left in between. The CDR3 DNA is TGTGCCAGCAGCGACAGCGCCGGGGGTCACGAGCAGTACTTC. It yields the protein CASSDSAGGHEQYF.

The sample holds many counts of this clonotype. The rearrangement uses TRBV7-9 and TRBJ2-4; TRBD2 aligns across 8 bases. Per germline, CDR1 SEHNR and CDR2 FQNEAQ (reference sequence). The CDR3 contains 18 residues. V lost 5 bases, J lost 8 bases, and 20 bases stayed unmatched. CDR3: CASSPAPAGGSFVDIQYF. In DNA form, the CDR3 reads TGTGCCAGCAGCCCCGCCCCGGCGGGGGGTTCTTTCGTGGACATTCAGTACTTC.

The chain has TRBV7-9 and TRBJ2-7, with TRBD1 identical over 9 bases. The J segment lost 3 bases and the V segment lost 4 bases, leaving 7 bases of the junction unmatched. The CDR3 has 15 amino acids. Germline V gene sequence: CDR1 SEHNR, CDR2 FQNEAQ (reference sequence). The CDR3 DNA reads TGTGCCAGCAGCTACCCCGGGACAGGGTTCTACGAGCAGTACTTC. It specifies CASSYPGTGFYEQYF.